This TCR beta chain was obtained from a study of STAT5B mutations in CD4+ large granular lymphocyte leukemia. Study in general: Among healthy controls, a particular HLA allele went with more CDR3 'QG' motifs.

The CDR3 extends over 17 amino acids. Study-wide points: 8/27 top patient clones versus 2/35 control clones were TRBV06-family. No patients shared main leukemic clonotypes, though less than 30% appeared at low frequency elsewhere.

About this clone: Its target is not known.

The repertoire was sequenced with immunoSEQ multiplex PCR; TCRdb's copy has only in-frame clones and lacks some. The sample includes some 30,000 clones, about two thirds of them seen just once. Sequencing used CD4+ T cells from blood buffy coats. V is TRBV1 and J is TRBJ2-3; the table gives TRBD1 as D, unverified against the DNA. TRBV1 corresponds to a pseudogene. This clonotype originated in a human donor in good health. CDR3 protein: CTSSPPLDSRATDTQYF. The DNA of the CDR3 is TGCACCAGCAGCCCCCCCCTTGACAGTAGGGCCACAGATACGCAGTATTTT.